A selection of T cell receptor beta chains follows, all from one sample in a study of blood T cell repertoires in COVID-19. Using immunoSEQ multiplex PCR, the repertoire was profiled, and TCRdb retains in-frame clones only, with some absent. The repertoire holds 200,000 to 250,000 clones, with around 90% as singletons. Source material: peripheral blood. These receptors were collected from a man younger than 45 with acute or convalescent COVID-19. The CDR3 runs from the conserved cysteine through the conserved F or W. D genes are given only for firm matches. Clone size appears in some rows only: once, few, many, or a class for an expanded clone.

TGTGCCAGCAGTTTCTTGCAGGGAGGCGAGCAGTACTTC	CASSFLQGGEQYF	.	TRBV12-3/TRBV12-4	TRBJ2-7	.
TGTGCCTGGGGGGGTCGGGACACTGAAGCTTTCTTT	CAWGGRDTEAFF	.	TRBV30	TRBJ1-1	.
TGTGCCAGCAGTTTTATGAATGAGCAGTTCTTC	CASSFMNEQFF	.	TRBV12-3/TRBV12-4	TRBJ2-1	.
TGTGCCAGCAGCTTGGGCCCCGGGTATAGCAATCAGCCCCAGCATTTT	CASSLGPGYSNQPQHF	.	TRBV5-8	TRBJ1-5	.
TGTGCCTGGAGTGTCTTTAGCCAGCCCCAGCATTTT	CAWSVFSQPQHF	.	TRBV30	TRBJ1-5	.
TGCGCCAGCAGACCAGCGGGAGCCGGTTCCTACGAGCAGTACTTC	CASRPAGAGSYEQYF	TRBD2	TRBV10-2	TRBJ2-7	.
TGTGCCAGCGGTGAACCGACAGGGTATTCACCCCTCCACTTT	CASGEPTGYSPLHF	TRBD1	TRBV3-1/TRBV3-2	TRBJ1-6	.
TGTGCCAGCAGTCTAGTAGCGGACACTGAAGCTTTCTTT	CASSLVADTEAFF	.	TRBV27	TRBJ1-1	.
TGTGCCAGCAGAAAAAGGGGAGGGTCCTATGGCTACACCTTC	CASRKRGGSYGYTF	.	TRBV5-4	TRBJ1-2	few
TGTGCCAGCGCAGGGGGTAATTCACCCCTCCACTTT	CASAGGNSPLHF	TRBD1	TRBV6-5	TRBJ1-6	once
TGTGCCAGTAGTACCACCTACGAGCAGTACTTC	CASSTTYEQYF	.	TRBV19	TRBJ2-7	.
TGTGCCAGTAGTCAGGGACTAGCGGGAGAGGGAGATACGCAGTATTTT	CASSQGLAGEGDTQYF	TRBD2	TRBV19	TRBJ2-3	.
TGTGCCAGCAGCTTTGCGGGGGCAACAAACACCGGGGAGCTGTTTTTT	CASSFAGATNTGELFF	.	TRBV11-2	TRBJ2-2	.
TGTGCCAGTAGTATTTACCAGGGCGGGGGCACCGGGGAGCTGTTTTTT	CASSIYQGGGTGELFF	TRBD2	TRBV19	TRBJ2-2	.
TGTGCCAGCCGACAGGGAATCAATCAGCCCCAGCATTTT	CASRQGINQPQHF	TRBD1	TRBV28	TRBJ1-5	few
TGTGCCAGTAGTATACTAATCCGACAGGACCCGAACACTGAAGCTTTCTTT	CASSILIRQDPNTEAFF	.	TRBV19	TRBJ1-1	.
TGTGCCACCAAAACTTCGACAGGGGCGAACACTGAAGCTTTCTTT	CATKTSTGANTEAFF	TRBD1	TRBV10-3	TRBJ1-1	.
TGTGCCAGCAGTTTACAGCGGGGGGGCACAGATACGCAGTATTTT	CASSLQRGGTDTQYF	TRBD2	TRBV2	TRBJ2-3	.
TGTGCCAGCAGCTTAGTGGGTCGACAGGGAAATGGCTACACCTTC	CASSLVGRQGNGYTF	TRBD1	TRBV7-8	TRBJ1-2	.
TGTGCCTGGATTCACGGGGGGCAGGGGACTGAAGCTTTCTTT	CAWIHGGQGTEAFF	.	TRBV30	TRBJ1-1	.
TGCGCCAGCAGCTTGGTGGGAGGATACACTGAAGCTTTCTTT	CASSLVGGYTEAFF	.	TRBV5-1	TRBJ1-1	.
TGTGCCAGCAGTTCAGAAAGACAGGGGGCTGGAAACACCATATATTTT	CASSSERQGAGNTIYF	TRBD1	TRBV6-2/TRBV6-3	TRBJ1-3	.
TGTGCCTGGAACAGGGTGATTGAAGCTTTCTTT	CAWNRVIEAFF	.	TRBV30	TRBJ1-1	.
TGTGCCAGCAGCCAAGATTTAGGGGCCAGGACCAACTATGGCTACACCTTC	CASSQDLGARTNYGYTF	.	TRBV3-1/TRBV3-2	TRBJ1-2	.
TGTGCCAGCAGTTTAGTTTTAGATTATAGCAATCAGCCCCAGCATTTT	CASSLVLDYSNQPQHF	.	TRBV28	TRBJ1-5	.
TGTGCCAGCAGTGAAGCGCCCTCCCTAGCGGGAGTGGGCGAGCAGTACTTC	CASSEAPSLAGVGEQYF	TRBD2	TRBV6-1	TRBJ2-7	.
TGCGCCAGCAGTCAGGGGATGGGGTCACCCCTCCACTTT	CASSQGMGSPLHF	.	TRBV10-1	TRBJ1-6	.
TGTGCCAGCAGGAAAGAGGGACAACCCAATCAGCCCCAGCATTTT	CASRKEGQPNQPQHF	.	TRBV2	TRBJ1-5	.
TGTGCCAGCAGCTCCCAAGAGCGTCTAGCGGGAGTCAGCAACAATGAGCAGTTCTTC	CASSSQERLAGVSNNEQFF	TRBD2	TRBV7-6	TRBJ2-1	.
TGTGCCAGCAGTCTAGGGACTAGCGGACAAGCCCCATACTACGAGCAGTACTTC	CASSLGTSGQAPYYEQYF	TRBD2	TRBV27	TRBJ2-7	.
TGTGCCAGCAGTATCGGGGGGGCCCACTACAATGAGCAGTTCTTC	CASSIGGAHYNEQFF	TRBD2	TRBV2	TRBJ2-1	once
TGTGCCAGCAGCTTATCCGGGACAGGAGGTAATCAGCCCCAGCATTTT	CASSLSGTGGNQPQHF	TRBD1	TRBV11-2	TRBJ1-5	.
TGTGCCAGCACCCCACGGGTGGCAAATGAGCAGTTCTTC	CASTPRVANEQFF	.	TRBV5-5	TRBJ2-1	.
TGTGCCAGCAGTCGATCCTATAGCGGGAGGTCCCACGAGCAGTACTTC	CASSRSYSGRSHEQYF	TRBD2	TRBV2	TRBJ2-7	few